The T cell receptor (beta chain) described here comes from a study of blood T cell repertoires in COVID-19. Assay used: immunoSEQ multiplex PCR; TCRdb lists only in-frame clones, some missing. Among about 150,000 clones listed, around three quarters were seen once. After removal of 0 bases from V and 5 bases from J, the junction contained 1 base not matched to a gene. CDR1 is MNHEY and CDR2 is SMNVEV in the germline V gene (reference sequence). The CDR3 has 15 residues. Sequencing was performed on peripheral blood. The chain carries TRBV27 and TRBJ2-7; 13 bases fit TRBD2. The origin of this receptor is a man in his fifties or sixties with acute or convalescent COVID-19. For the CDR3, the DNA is TGTGCCAGCAGTTTATCTGGGACTAGCGGGAACGAGCAGTACTTC. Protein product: CASSLSGTSGNEQYF.